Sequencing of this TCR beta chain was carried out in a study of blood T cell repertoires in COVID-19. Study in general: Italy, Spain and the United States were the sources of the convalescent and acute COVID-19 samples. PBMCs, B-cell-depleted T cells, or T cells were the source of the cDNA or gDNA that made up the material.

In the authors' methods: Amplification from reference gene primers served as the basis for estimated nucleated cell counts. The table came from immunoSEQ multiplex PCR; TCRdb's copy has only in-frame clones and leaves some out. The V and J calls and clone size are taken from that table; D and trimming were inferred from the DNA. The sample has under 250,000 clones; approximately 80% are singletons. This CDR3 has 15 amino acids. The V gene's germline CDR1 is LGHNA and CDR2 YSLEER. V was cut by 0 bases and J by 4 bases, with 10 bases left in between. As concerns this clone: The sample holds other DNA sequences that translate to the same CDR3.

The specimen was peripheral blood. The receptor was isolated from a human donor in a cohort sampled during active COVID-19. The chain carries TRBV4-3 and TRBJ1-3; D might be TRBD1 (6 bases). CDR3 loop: CASSQDRGLGNTIYF. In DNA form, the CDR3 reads TGCGCCAGCAGCCAAGACAGGGGTCTCGGAAACACCATATATTTT.